The source of this T cell receptor beta chain is a study of blood T cell repertoires in COVID-19. Study overall: Donors in the United States, Italy and Spain gave samples during acute or convalescent COVID-19. The analysed material was cDNA or gDNA that came from T cells, B-cell-depleted T cells, or PBMCs.

The repertoire was sequenced with immunoSEQ multiplex PCR; TCRdb's copy has only in-frame clones and lacks some. Here the sample spans 90,000 or so clones, around 89% being singletons. Trimming shortened V by 0 bases and J by 5 bases, and 15 bases separated the two germline ends. The CDR3 loop spans 16 amino acids. Looked up from germline, CDR1 is SGDLS and CDR2 is YYNGEE. This sequence was found in a woman of 80 years or more with active or convalescent COVID-19. Sequencing was carried out using peripheral blood. The V call is TRBV9, the J call TRBJ2-1; weak D call: TRBD1 (6 bases). In DNA form, the CDR3 reads TGTGCCAGCAGCGTAGGACCACAGGGTGAAAACAATGAGCAGTTCTTC. This sequence encodes CASSVGPQGENNEQFF.